One TCR beta chain is described in this entry. Its antigen is currently not known. Per-base qualities were not stored, and no clone one base away is much larger. For CDR1 and CDR2, the germline V gene (reference sequence) lists GTSNPN and SVGIG. At the junction V is shortened by 3 bases and J by 5 bases; bases outside the gene matches: 8. Measured from the cysteine to the phenylalanine, the CDR3 is 15 residues long. The entry retains the CDR3 DNA only, 45 bases that are in frame from base 1. The data were obtained in a study of blood T cell repertoires in COVID-19 (dated by TCRdb to the early 2020s). In terms of the full investigation: The collaborator samples originated in the United States, Italy and Spain and spanned the acute and convalescent phases of COVID-19. A freely available public database, intended as a resource for researchers studying the immune response to SARS-CoV-2, is where the repertoires were released. Where HLA class I and class II types were available, the types were taken from metadata supplied by the sample provider, not from assay-based typing. The material from the prospective study consisted of cDNA or gDNA derived from T cells, B-cell-depleted T cells, or PBMCs. Samples came from the ongoing ImmuneRACE study (first 160 participants) plus 1,254 subjects from 6 global collaborators. Deeply sampled blood TCRbeta repertoires from subjects exposed to, actively infected with, or recovered from COVID-19 were included in the dataset. The sample metadata nearly always contained a de-identified subject ID, COVID-19 status, age in years and sex. The research as a whole found: The amount of clinical and demographic metadata varied by source and participant and was provided uncurated.

The immunoSEQ Assay, a bias-controlled multiplex PCR, was used to amplify TCRbeta CDR3 regions from genomic DNA. The paper's data handling went like this. The number of nucleated cells in each sample was estimated from the amplification of reference gene primers within the assay. To quantify the absolute abundance of each unique TCRbeta CDR3 rearrangement, sequence reads were collapsed and filtered. For each sample, productive Simpson clonality was calculated as the square root of Simpson's diversity index across productive rearrangements. TCRdb carries this immuneACCESS record with in-frame sequences only. Its versions omit some clonotypes, under half of them owing to an unresolved V gene in the studies checked, with the rest unexplained. D and trimming were read from the DNA, whereas the V and J calls and clone size are those reported in that table. The table for this sample lists 300,000 to 350,000 clones; 85% to 90% of them were counted only once. More than 5% of the sample rests with the top ten.

One collaborating source in Seattle enrolled patients during active infection and followed them longitudinally through the course of disease. Collaborating institutions collected whole blood in K2EDTA tubes following their own protocols. For TCRbeta analysis, collaborators shipped samples in one of three forms: frozen whole blood, isolated PBMCs, or DNA extracted from either of those sample types. This chain joins TRBV30 to TRBJ2-1, with 9 bases in between that match TRBD2. Sequenced sample: peripheral blood. The TCR originated in a woman aged 45-59 years with COVID-19, enrolled during active disease. The CDR3 protein is CAWRSGLAGNNEQFF. DNA sequence: TGTGCCTGGAGGTCCGGTCTAGCGGGAAACAATGAGCAGTTCTTC.